This T cell receptor (beta chain) was sequenced for a study of tumor-infiltrating lymphocytes in primary liver carcinoma. The overall study: Per sample, productive TCRbeta reads numbered roughly 3.5 to 7.5 million, similar across tissue types. Regarding the study as a whole: Only about 7.5-24% of top clones showed up in all five tumor regions. Tumor specimens were characterized by a significantly higher top-250-clone fraction than blood (p = 0.039).

Comment on this clonotype: Its target is not known.

Extraction of RNA together with DNA used roughly 18-32 mg of unsorted bulk tissue. Every single tumor sample held over 85% viable tumor cells. TCR beta cDNA was prepared out of 500 ng total RNA by means of a constant-region primer. ARM-PCR, slightly modified, supplied the TCR beta libraries through three nested multiplex PCR rounds. The first two PCR rounds used TRBV1-TRBV30 primers with a Cbeta primer, around 10 cycles each. TCRdb redid the calling of the multiplex PCR reads with MiXCR, one entry per CDR3 protein. This table has tens of thousands of distinct CDR3 sequences, roughly two thirds appearing once. The J segment lost 9 bases and the V segment lost 6 bases, leaving 8 bases of the junction unmatched. Germline-derived CDR1 and CDR2 are ENHRY and SYGVKD. The CDR3 spans 14 residues.

The TCR sequence derives from a middle-aged man with primary liver carcinoma and hepatitis B virus infection. Material for sequencing was liver tumor tissue from sampling region 4. Subset: tumor region T4, right-lateral pole. The rearrangement links TRBV10-3 to TRBJ2-1; 10 bases are a match to TRBD1. CDR3 amino acids: CAIRLRQGAGEQFF. The CDR3 DNA reads TGTGCCATCAGACTGAGACAGGGGGCAGGTGAGCAGTTCTTC.